A single sample is the source of the 13 T cell receptor beta chains below, sequenced in a study of shared clonotypes between healthy human individuals. Naive CD8 isolation took CD45RO-negative cells positively selected for CCR7 and excluded terminally differentiated effector memory CD45RA+ cells. The protocol was immunoSEQ multiplex PCR, while the TCRdb copy is restricted to in-frame clones and leaves out a portion. The data hold about 2 million clones, with about 95% observed a single time. The sequenced sample was naive CD8+ T cells sorted from blood. The receptors derive from a young man in good health.

V is TRBV11-3 and J is TRBJ1-4; D might be TRBD1 (5 bases). Germline V gene lookup returns CDR1 SGHNT and CDR2 YENEEA. Trimming stripped 7 bases from V and 8 bases from J, with 14 bases between. CDR3 length: 13 amino acids. Here the CDR3 reads CASTGGVWEKLFF. CDR3 in DNA: TGTGCCAGCACCGGAGGGGTGTGGGAAAAACTGTTTTTT.

This chain connects TRBV19 to TRBJ1-1; no definite D call. CDR1 LNHDA and CDR2 SQIVND come from the germline V gene (reference sequence). CDR3 length equals 14 residues. Trimming pared 7 bases from V and 2 bases from J, leaving 14 bases between. CDR3 in amino acids: CASNLDGSNTEAFF. Here the CDR3 DNA reads TGTGCCAGTAACCTCGACGGATCCAACACTGAAGCTTTCTTT.

J is TRBJ2-7 and V is TRBV25-1; D is perhaps TRBD1 or TRBD2 (5 bases each). From germline, CDR1 is MGHDK and CDR2 SYGVNS. Deletions cut 0 bases from V and 7 bases from J, with 16 bases between. CDR3 size: 15 residues. CDR3 loop: CASSEYWGNTPEQYF. The CDR3, as DNA: TGTGCCAGCAGTGAATATTGGGGGAACACCCCAGAGCAGTACTTC.

This rearrangement joins TRBV5-6 to TRBJ2-7; D gene unclear. Germline CDR1 reads SGHDT; CDR2 reads YYEEEE. Trimming shortened V by 0 bases and J by 6 bases, and 10 bases separated the two germline ends. CDR3 length equals 13 residues. CDR3 region: CASSLARGFEQYF. CDR3 in DNA: TGTGCCAGCAGCTTGGCGCGTGGGTTCGAGCAGTACTTC.

As concerns this clone: Other DNA sequences from this sample encode an identical CDR3 as well. The rearrangement joins TRBV10-2 to TRBJ2-3, with 10 positions matching TRBD2. This CDR3 contains 15 residues. The trim removed 5 bases at V and 2 bases at J, leaving 4 bases unmatched. Germline-derived CDR1 and CDR2 are WSHSY and SAAADI. This CDR3 reads CASSLAGGSTDTQYF. The CDR3 DNA follows: TGCGCCAGCAGTTTAGCGGGGGGTTCCACAGATACGCAGTATTTT.

Details on this clone: The sample contains more than one DNA sequence encoding this CDR3. The rearrangement uses TRBV4-1 and TRBJ2-2; D is uncertain. V dropped 0 bases and J dropped 7 bases, with 3 bases sitting between them. CDR1 and CDR2 from the germline V gene are MGHRA and YSYEKL. CDR3 length equals 12 residues. CDR3 bases: TGCGCCAGCAGCCAAGATATCGGGGAGCTGTTTTTT. Protein: CASSQDIGELFF.

This chain links TRBV28 with TRBJ1-2; TRBD1 might be the D (5 bases). This CDR3 has 12 residues. Germline loops: CDR1 MDHEN, CDR2 SYDVKM. Trimming shortened V by 3 bases and J by 8 bases, and 10 bases separated the two germline ends. The CDR3 sequence is CASSFPGNGYTF. The CDR3 DNA follows: TGTGCCAGCAGTTTTCCAGGGAACGGCTACACCTTC.

CDR3 in amino acids: CASSREAGETQYF. CDR3 DNA: TGTGCCAGCAGCCGAGAGGCTGGAGAGACCCAGTACTTC. This chain uses TRBV14 with TRBJ2-5; no definite D call. Germline lookup yields CDR1 SGHDN and CDR2 FVKESK. The germline V and J ends were trimmed by 4 bases and 4 bases, with 10 bases remaining between them. The CDR3 length is 13 residues.

The rearrangement joins TRBV7-9 to TRBJ2-1; no clear D. Trimming cost V 1 base and J 8 bases, with 12 bases left between them. Germline V gene lookup returns CDR1 SEHNR and CDR2 FQNEAQ (reference sequence). The CDR3 is 14 amino acids. For the CDR3, the DNA is TGTGCCAGCAGCTTAGTTCCTAGTTTCGATGAGCAGTTCTTC. This codes for CASSLVPSFDEQFF.

This clone was detected once. This sequence joins TRBV19 and TRBJ1-1; perhaps TRBD1 as D (6 bases). The germline V gene encodes CDR1 LNHDA and CDR2 SQIVND (reference sequence). This CDR3 comprises 14 residues. Trimming pared 6 bases from V and 6 bases from J, leaving 17 bases between. CDR3 nucleotide sequence: TGTGCCAGTAGATCGGCACAGGGCGACCCTGAAGCTTTCTTT. It encodes CASRSAQGDPEAFF.

This clone has a handful of counts. The chain carries TRBV2 and TRBJ1-6; no definite D call. Germline CDR1 reads SNHLY; CDR2 reads FYNNEI. The germline V and J ends were trimmed by 4 bases and 2 bases, with 6 bases remaining between them. The CDR3 length is 14 residues. Here the CDR3 DNA reads TGTGCCAGCAGTGGCAAGGCCTATAATTCACCCCTCCACTTT. It yields the protein CASSGKAYNSPLHF.

With respect to this clone: Other DNA sequences in the same sample also yield this CDR3. The rearrangement joins TRBV9 to TRBJ2-5; the D is unclear. There are 11 residues in the CDR3. V dropped 0 bases and J dropped 5 bases, with 2 bases sitting between them. Per the germline V gene, CDR1 is SGDLS and CDR2 is YYNGEE. CDR3 residues: CASSVVETQYF. The DNA for the CDR3 is TGTGCCAGCAGCGTAGTCGAGACCCAGTACTTC. Looking up the rest from reference TRBV9 and TRBJ2-5 gives the full variable domain: DSGVTQTPKHLITATGQRVTLRCSPRSGDLSVYWYQQSLDQGLQFLIQYYNGEERAKGNILERFSAQQFPDLHSELNLSSLELGDSALYFCASSVVETQYFGPGTRLLVL.

Comments on this clone: This specimen includes other DNA sequences encoding the same CDR3. This CDR3 is CASSSGTSGYNEQFF. The CDR3 DNA follows: TGTGCCAGCAGTTCCGGGACTAGCGGTTACAATGAGCAGTTCTTC. The chain employs TRBV6-5 and TRBJ2-1, with 11 positions matching TRBD2. CDR1 is MNHEY and CDR2 is SVGAGI in the germline V gene. CDR3 length equals 15 residues. J was trimmed by 4 bases and V by 4 bases; bases with no gene match: 3.